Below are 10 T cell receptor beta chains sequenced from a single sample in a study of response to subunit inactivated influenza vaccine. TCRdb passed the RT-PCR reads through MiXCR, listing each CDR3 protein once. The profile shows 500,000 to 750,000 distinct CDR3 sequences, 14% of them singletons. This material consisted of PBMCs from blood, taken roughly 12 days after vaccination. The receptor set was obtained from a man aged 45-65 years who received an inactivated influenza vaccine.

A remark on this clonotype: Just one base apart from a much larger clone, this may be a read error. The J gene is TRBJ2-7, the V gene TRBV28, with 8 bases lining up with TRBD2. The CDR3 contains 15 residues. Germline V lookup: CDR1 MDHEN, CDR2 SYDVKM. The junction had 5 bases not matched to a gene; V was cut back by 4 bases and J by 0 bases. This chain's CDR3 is CASSYPGTSSYEQYF. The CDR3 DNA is TGTGCCAGCAGTTACCCCGGGACTAGCTCCTACGAGCAGTACTTC.

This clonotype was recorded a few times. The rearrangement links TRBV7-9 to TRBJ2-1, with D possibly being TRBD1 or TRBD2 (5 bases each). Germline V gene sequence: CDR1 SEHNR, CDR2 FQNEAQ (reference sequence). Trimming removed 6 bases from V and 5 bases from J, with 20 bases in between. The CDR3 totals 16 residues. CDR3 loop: CASSTRDPSPHNEQFF. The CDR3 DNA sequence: TGTGCCAGCAGTACCAGGGACCCCTCGCCCCACAATGAGCAGTTCTTC. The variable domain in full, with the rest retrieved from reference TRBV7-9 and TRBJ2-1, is DTGVSQNPRHKITKRGQNVTFRCDPISEHNRLYWYRQTLGQGPEFLTYFQNEAQLEKSRLLSDRFSAERPKGSFSTLEIQRTEQGDSAMYLCASSTRDPSPHNEQFFGPGTRLTVL.

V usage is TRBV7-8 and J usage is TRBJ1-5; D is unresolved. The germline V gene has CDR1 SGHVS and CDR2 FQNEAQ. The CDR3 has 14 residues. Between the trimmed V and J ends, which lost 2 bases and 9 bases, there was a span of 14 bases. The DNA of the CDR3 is TGTGCCAGCAGCTTACCTACGAGCCTGGGGCCCCAGCATTTT. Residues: CASSLPTSLGPQHF.

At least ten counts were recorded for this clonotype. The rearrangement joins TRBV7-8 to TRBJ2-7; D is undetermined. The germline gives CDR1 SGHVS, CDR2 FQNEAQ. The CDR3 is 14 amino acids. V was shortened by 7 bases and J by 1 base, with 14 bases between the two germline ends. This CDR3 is CASTPAVWSYEQYF. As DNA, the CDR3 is TGTGCCAGCACACCTGCTGTCTGGTCCTACGAGCAGTACTTC.

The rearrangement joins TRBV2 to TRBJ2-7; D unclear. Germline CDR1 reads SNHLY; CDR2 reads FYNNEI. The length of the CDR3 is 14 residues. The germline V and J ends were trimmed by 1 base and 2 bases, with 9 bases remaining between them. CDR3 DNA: TGTGCCAGCAGTGAAGACCCAGGTGCCTACGAGCAGTACTTC. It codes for CASSEDPGAYEQYF.

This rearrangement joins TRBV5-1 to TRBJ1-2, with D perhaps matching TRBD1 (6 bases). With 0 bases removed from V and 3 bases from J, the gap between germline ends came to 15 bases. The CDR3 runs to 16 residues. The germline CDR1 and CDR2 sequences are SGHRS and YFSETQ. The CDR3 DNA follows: TGCGCCAGCAGCTTGGCCTTGGCAGGGGACTACTATGGCTACACCTTC. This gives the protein CASSLALAGDYYGYTF.

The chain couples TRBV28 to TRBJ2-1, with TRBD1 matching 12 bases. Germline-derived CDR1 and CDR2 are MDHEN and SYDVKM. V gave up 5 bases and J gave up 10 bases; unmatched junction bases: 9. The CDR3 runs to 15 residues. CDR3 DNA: TGTGCCAGCAGTCCCCGGGACAGGGGGCTGTTAGAGCAGTTCTTC. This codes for CASSPRDRGLLEQFF.

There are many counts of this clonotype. The chain's CDR3 is CASSLGDRETQYF. CDR3 bases: TGTGCCAGCAGCTTAGGGGATAGGGAGACCCAGTACTTC. This chain connects TRBV11-2 to TRBJ2-5; no definite D call. The CDR3 runs to 13 residues. V was shortened by 1 base and J by 5 bases, with 8 bases between the two germline ends. From germline, CDR1 is SGHAT and CDR2 FQNNGV.

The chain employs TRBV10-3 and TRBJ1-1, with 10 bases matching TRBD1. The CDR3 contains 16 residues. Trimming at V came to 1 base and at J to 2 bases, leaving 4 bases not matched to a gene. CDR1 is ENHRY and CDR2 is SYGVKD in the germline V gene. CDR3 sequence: CAISEYQTGGNTEAFF. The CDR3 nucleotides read TGTGCCATCAGTGAGTACCAGACAGGGGGCAACACTGAAGCTTTCTTT.

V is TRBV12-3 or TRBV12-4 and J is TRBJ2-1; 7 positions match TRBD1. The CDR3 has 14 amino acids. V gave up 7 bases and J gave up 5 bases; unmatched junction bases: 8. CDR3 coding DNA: TGTGCCAGCACTACGGGACAGTATCACAATGAGCAGTTCTTC. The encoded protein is CASTTGQYHNEQFF.